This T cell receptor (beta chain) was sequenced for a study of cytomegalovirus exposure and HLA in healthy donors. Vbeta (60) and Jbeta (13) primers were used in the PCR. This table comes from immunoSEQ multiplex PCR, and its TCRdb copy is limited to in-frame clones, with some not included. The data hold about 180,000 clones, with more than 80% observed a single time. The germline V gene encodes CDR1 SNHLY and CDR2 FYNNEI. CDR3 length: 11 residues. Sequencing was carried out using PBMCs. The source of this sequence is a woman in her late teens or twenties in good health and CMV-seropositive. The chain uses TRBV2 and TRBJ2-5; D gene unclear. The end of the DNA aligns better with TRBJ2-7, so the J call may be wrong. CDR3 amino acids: CASSEGYEQYF. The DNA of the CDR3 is TGTGCCAGCAGTGAAGGATACGAGCAGTACTTC.